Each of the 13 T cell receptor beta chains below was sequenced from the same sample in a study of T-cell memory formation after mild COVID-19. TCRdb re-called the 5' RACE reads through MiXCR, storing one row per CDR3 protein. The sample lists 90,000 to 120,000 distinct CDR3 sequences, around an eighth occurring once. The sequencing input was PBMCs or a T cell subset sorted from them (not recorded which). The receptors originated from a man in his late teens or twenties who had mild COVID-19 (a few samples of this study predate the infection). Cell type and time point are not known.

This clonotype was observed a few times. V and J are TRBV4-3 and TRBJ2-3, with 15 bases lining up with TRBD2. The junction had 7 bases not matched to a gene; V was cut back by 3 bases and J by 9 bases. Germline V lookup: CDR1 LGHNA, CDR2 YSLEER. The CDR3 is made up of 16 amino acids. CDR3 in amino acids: CASSQGTSGGSWTQYF. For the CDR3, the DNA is TGCGCCAGCAGCCAGGGGACTAGCGGGGGGAGTTGGACGCAGTATTTT.

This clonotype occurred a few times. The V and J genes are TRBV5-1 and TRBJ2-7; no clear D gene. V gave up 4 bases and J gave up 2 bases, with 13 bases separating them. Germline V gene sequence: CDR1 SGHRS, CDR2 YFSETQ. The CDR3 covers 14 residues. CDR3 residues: CASSQPPVAYEQYF. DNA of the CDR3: TGCGCCAGCAGCCAACCCCCCGTAGCCTACGAGCAGTACTTC.

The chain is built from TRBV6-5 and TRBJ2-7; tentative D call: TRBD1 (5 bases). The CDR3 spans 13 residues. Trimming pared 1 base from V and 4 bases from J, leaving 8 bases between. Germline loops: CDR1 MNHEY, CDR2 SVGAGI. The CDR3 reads CASSYYTGYEQYF. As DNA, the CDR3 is TGTGCCAGCAGTTACTATACAGGATACGAGCAGTACTTC.

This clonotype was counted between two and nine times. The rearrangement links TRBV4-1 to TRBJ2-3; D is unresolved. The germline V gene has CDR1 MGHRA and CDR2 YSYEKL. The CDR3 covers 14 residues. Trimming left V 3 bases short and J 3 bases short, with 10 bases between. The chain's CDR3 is CASSHLHGTDTQYF. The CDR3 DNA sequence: TGCGCCAGCAGCCATCTCCATGGGACAGATACGCAGTATTTT.

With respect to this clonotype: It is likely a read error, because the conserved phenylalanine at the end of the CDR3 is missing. CDR3 loop: CASSERGTQETQYL. In DNA, the CDR3 is TGTGCCAGCAGCGAGCGGGGGACCCAAGAGACCCAGTACTTA. The chain links TRBV7-2 to TRBJ2-5; TRBD2 agrees at 8 bases. Per germline, CDR1 SGHTA and CDR2 FQGNSA. The CDR3 sequence is 14 residues long. With 5 bases clipped from V and 1 base from J, the junction kept 3 bases outside the gene matches.

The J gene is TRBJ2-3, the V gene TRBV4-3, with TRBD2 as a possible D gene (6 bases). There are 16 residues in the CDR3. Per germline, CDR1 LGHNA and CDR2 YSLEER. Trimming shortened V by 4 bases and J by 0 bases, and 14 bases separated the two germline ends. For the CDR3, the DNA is TGCGCCAGCAGCCTCTTTTGGGGGGAAAGCACAGATACGCAGTATTTT. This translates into CASSLFWGESTDTQYF.

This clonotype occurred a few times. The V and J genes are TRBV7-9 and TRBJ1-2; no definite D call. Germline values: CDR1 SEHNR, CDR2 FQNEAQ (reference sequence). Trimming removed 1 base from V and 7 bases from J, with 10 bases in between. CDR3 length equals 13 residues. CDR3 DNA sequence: TGTGCCAGCAGCTTAGGACTGCGGAGTGGCTACACCTTC. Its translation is CASSLGLRSGYTF.

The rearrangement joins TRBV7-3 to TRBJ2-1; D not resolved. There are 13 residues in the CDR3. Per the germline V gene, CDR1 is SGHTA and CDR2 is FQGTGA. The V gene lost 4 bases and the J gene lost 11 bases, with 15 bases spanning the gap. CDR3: CASSSSNVHQQFF. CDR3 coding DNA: TGTGCCAGCAGCTCTTCCAACGTTCATCAGCAGTTCTTC.

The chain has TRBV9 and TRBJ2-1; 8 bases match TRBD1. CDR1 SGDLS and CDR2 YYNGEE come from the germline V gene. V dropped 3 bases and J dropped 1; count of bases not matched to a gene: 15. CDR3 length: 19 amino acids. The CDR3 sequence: CASSGPPRQGYGSYNEQFF. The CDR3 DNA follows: TGTGCCAGCAGCGGCCCACCACGACAGGGGTACGGATCCTACAATGAGCAGTTCTTC.

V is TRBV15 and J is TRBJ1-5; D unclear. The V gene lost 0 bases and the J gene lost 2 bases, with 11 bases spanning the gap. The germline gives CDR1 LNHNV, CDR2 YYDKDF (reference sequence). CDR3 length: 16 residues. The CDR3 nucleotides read TGTGCCACCAGCAGAGATCGGGGTGGGGGCAATCAGCCCCAGCATTTT. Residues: CATSRDRGGGNQPQHF.

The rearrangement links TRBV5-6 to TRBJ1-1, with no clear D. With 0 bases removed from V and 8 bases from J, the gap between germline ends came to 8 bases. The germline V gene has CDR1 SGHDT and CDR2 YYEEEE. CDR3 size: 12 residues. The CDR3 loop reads CASSLVAREAFF. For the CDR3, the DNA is TGTGCCAGCAGCTTGGTCGCCAGGGAAGCTTTCTTT.

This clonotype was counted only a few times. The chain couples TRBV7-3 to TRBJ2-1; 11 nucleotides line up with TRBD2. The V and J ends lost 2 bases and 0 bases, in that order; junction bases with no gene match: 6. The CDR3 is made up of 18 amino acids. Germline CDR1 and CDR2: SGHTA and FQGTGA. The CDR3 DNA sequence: TGTGCCAGCAGCTTAGGGACTAGCGGAGGGGGCTCCTACAATGAGCAGTTCTTC. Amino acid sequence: CASSLGTSGGGSYNEQFF. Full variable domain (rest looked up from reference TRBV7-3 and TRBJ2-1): GAGVSQTPSNKVTEKGKYVELRCDPISGHTALYWYRQSLGQGPEFLIYFQGTGAADDSGLPNDRFFAVRPEGSVSTLKIQRTERGDSAVYLCASSLGTSGGGSYNEQFFGPGTRLTVL.

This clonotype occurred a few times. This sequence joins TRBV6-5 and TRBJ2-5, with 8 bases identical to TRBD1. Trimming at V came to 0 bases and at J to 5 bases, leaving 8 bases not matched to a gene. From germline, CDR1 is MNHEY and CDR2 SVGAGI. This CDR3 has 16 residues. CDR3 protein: CASSYSGQVGTETQYF. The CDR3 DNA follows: TGTGCCAGCAGTTACTCGGGACAGGTCGGGACTGAGACCCAGTACTTC.